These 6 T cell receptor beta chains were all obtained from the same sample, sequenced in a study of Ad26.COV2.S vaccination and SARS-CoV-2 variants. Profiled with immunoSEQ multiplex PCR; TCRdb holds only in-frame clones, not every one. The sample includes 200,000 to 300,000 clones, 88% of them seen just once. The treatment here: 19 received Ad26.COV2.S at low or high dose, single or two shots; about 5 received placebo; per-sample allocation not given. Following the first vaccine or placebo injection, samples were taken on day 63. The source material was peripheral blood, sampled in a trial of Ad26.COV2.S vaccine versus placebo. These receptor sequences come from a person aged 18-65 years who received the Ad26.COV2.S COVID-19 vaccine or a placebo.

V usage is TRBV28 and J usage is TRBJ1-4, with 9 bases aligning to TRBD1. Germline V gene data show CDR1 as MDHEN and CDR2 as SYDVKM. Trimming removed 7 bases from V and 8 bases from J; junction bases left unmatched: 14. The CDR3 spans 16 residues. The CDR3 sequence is CASTSPPGQGPEKLFF. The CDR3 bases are TGTGCCAGCACCTCTCCTCCGGGACAGGGACCGGAAAAACTGTTTTTT.

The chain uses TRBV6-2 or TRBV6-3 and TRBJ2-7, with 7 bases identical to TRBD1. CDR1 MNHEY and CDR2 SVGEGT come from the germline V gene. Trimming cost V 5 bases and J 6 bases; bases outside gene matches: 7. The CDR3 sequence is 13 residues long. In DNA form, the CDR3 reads TGTGCCAGCAGTAGGACAGGCCCCCTCGAGCAGTACTTC. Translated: CASSRTGPLEQYF.

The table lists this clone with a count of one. CDR3 protein: CARSFWNYGYTF. Written as DNA, the CDR3 is TGTGCCAGAAGCTTCTGGAACTATGGCTACACCTTC. The chain recombines TRBV5-3 with TRBJ1-2; D not resolved. TRBV5-3 is an open reading frame whose function is uncertain. V was shortened by 2 bases and J by 2 bases, with 4 bases between the two germline ends. The CDR3 loop spans 12 amino acids.

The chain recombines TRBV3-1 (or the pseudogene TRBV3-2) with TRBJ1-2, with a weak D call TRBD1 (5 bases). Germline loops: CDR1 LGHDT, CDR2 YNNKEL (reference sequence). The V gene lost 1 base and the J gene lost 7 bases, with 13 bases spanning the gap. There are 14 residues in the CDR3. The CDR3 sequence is CASSQVAQGSGYTF. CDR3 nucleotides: TGTGCCAGCAGCCAAGTCGCCCAGGGTAGTGGCTACACCTTC.

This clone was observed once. The chain's CDR3 is CAWSATGYNEQFF. The DNA of the CDR3 is TGTGCCTGGAGCGCGACAGGGTACAATGAGCAGTTCTTC. The chain recombines TRBV30 with TRBJ2-1; 7 nucleotides line up with TRBD1. Trimming cost V 3 bases and J 4 bases; bases outside gene matches: 3. The CDR3 length is 13 residues. Germline loops: CDR1 GTSNPN, CDR2 SVGIG (reference sequence).

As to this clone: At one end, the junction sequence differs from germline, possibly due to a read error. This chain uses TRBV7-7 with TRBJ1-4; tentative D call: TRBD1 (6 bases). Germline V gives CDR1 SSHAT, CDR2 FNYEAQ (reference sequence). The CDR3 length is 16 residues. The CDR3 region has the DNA TGTGCTAGCAGCTTATCCTCGCGGGGGACATCAGAAAAACTGTTTTTT. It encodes CASSLSSRGTSEKLFF.